A selection of T cell receptor beta chains follows, all from one sample in a study of shared clonotypes between healthy human individuals. TCRdb keeps only in-frame clones here, not all; method: immunoSEQ multiplex PCR. Here the sample spans some 1,100,000 clones, about four fifths being singletons. Sequenced: memory CD4+ T cells from PBMCs. The receptors were sampled from a young man in good health. Some clones in this sample may be carry-over from other donors' samples. Both conserved end residues are trimmed from each CDR3.

TRBV4-3,TRBJ2-3,ASSQDLDNTDTQY
TRBV11-3,TRBJ2-2,ASSNGQGNTGELF
TRBV11-2,TRBJ1-1,ASSSGDRQLRSEAF
TRBV4-1,TRBJ2-5,ASSRSLGSQETQY
TRBV7-2,TRBJ1-1,ASSFFMNGEAF
TRBV29-1,TRBJ2-7,SVTTDRITYEQY
TRBV11-2,TRBJ2-1,ASSLEHRVHHEQF
TRBV19,TRBJ1-5,ASMGSRTGPRKDQPQH
TRBV6-5,TRBJ1-2,ASSYSLGRGYGYT
TRBV4-2,TRBJ1-5,ASSLKDTGGNQPQH
TRBV11-2,TRBJ2-1,ASSLALGVTEQF
TRBV29-1,TRBJ2-3,SVESGRGTDTQY
TRBV23-1,TRBJ2-4,ASRIWVPTSPLLAKNIQY
TRBV5-4,TRBJ2-1,ASSLRLAGDNEQF
TRBV7-3,TRBJ2-1,ASSRLPRGEGEQF
TRBV2,TRBJ2-7,ASTEGGFTYEQY
TRBV5-1,TRBJ1-3,ASSALGSGDTIY
TRBV7-3,TRBJ2-1,ASSSLGRDEQF
TRBV27,TRBJ1-1,ASRDRADTEAF
TRBV18,TRBJ2-5,ASSTDVQETQY
TRBV7-8,TRBJ2-1,ASSLAIALGVYNEQF
TRBV10-3,TRBJ2-7,AISGTSVFYEQY
TRBV2,TRBJ1-4,ASNSRGRAEKLF
TRBV27,TRBJ1-5,ASSFGQPNQPQH
TRBV10-2,TRBJ2-1,ASSPQRYNEQF
TRBV11-3,TRBJ2-2,ASSLDGGSNTGELF
TRBV5-6,TRBJ1-4,ASSFAGAAEKLF
TRBV7-2,TRBJ1-2,ASTQGVANYGYT
TRBV7-8,TRBJ1-5,ASSLAMLNQPQH
TRBV5-6,TRBJ1-1,ASSQMTGGNTEAF
TRBV28,TRBJ1-5,ASRGDRNQPQH
TRBV27,TRBJ2-1,ASREVNNEQF
TRBV28,TRBJ2-7,ASRPGQAYEQY
TRBV6-1,TRBJ1-2,ASSFDRGLYGYT
TRBV14,TRBJ2-3,ASSLIADTQY
TRBV2,TRBJ1-6,ASRVGSPLH